The 10 T cell receptor beta chains below all came from one sample that was sequenced in a study of blood T cell repertoires in COVID-19. Generated by immunoSEQ multiplex PCR, the TCRdb table keeps only in-frame clones and is missing some. The top ten hold approximately 2.4% of the sample, which has about 240,000 clones, roughly 89% seen once. The sample was PBMCs or T cells enriched from blood (not recorded which). The receptors here all came from a woman between 25 and 40 years old with acute COVID-19.

The chain has TRBV28 and TRBJ1-2; D is uncertain. Germline V gene lookup returns CDR1 MDHEN and CDR2 SYDVKM. V was pared by 8 bases and J by 10 bases, with 20 bases between. This CDR3 contains 13 residues. The CDR3 region has the DNA TGTGCCAGCTACTCCGGGCCCCTACTAGACTACACCTTC. Protein product: CASYSGPLLDYTF.

This clone was found once. CDR3 coding DNA: TGTGCCAGCTGGGGGCCGCTAGCGGGCCTCTCTGGAAACACCATATATTTT. Residues: CASWGPLAGLSGNTIYF. The chain recombines TRBV3-1 (or the pseudogene TRBV3-2) with TRBJ1-3; maybe TRBD1 (6 bases). The length of the CDR3 is 17 residues. V was shortened by 8 bases and J by 0 bases, with 20 bases between the two germline ends. CDR1 and CDR2 from the germline V gene are LGHDT and YNNKEL (reference sequence).

The chain carries TRBV29-1 and TRBJ2-7; the D gene is possibly TRBD1 (6 bases). Germline CDR1 SQVTM, CDR2 ANQGSEA. This CDR3 has 15 amino acids. Trimming pared 5 bases from V and 4 bases from J, leaving 21 bases between. The CDR3 sequence: CSVYTLRTAEYEQYF. The CDR3 DNA sequence: TGCAGCGTTTACACTTTGAGGACAGCGGAATACGAGCAGTACTTC.

This rearrangement joins TRBV6-5 to TRBJ1-6, with D unresolved. Per germline, CDR1 MNHEY and CDR2 SVGAGI. Trimming stripped 7 bases from V and 14 bases from J, with 18 bases between. The CDR3 is 13 amino acids. The CDR3, as DNA: TGTGCCAGCAAACCCCCCGGGGATCGGACCCTCCACTTT. This sequence encodes CASKPPGDRTLHF.

This chain links TRBV4-1 with TRBJ1-5, with 10 bases lining up with TRBD1. The germline CDR1 and CDR2 sequences are MGHRA and YSYEKL. CDR3 length equals 16 residues. V gave up 1 base and J gave up 2 bases; unmatched junction bases: 2. The DNA for the CDR3 is TGCGCCAGCAGCCAAGCCGGGACAGGGGGCAATCAGCCCCAGCATTTT. Translating it yields CASSQAGTGGNQPQHF.

This chain connects TRBV30 to TRBJ2-7; 11 bases are shared with TRBD2. Germline lookup yields CDR1 GTSNPN and CDR2 SVGIG (reference sequence). Trimming at V came to 0 bases and at J to 7 bases, leaving 5 bases not matched to a gene. The length of the CDR3 is 14 residues. CDR3 sequence (DNA): TGTGCCTGGAGTGTAGCTAGCGGGGGGACTGAGCAGTACTTC. Translated, it gives CAWSVASGGTEQYF.

Regarding this clone: Other DNA sequences in this specimen translate into the identical CDR3. The chain carries TRBV5-1 and TRBJ1-2, with 7 positions matching TRBD1. Germline V gene lookup returns CDR1 SGHRS and CDR2 YFSETQ. CDR3 length: 12 amino acids. Unmatched junction bases numbered 0, after V lost 0 bases and J lost 7 bases. The CDR3 is CASSLGQGGYTF. DNA for the CDR3: TGCGCCAGCAGCTTGGGACAGGGTGGCTACACCTTC.

V usage is TRBV7-9 and J usage is TRBJ2-3, with 10 positions matching TRBD2. Germline V gene sequence: CDR1 SEHNR, CDR2 FQNEAQ (reference sequence). Trimming took 4 bases from V and 13 from J; bases not matched to a gene: 8. The CDR3 has 13 residues. CDR3 region: CASSSQTGTSEYF. CDR3 in DNA: TGTGCCAGCAGCTCCCAAACCGGGACTAGCGAGTATTTT.

This sequence joins TRBV4-1 and TRBJ2-2, with 7 bases lining up with TRBD2. Germline V lookup: CDR1 MGHRA, CDR2 YSYEKL. V shed 3 bases, J shed 0 bases, and the junction held 7 bases outside the gene matches. The length of the CDR3 is 17 residues. DNA of the CDR3: TGCGCCAGCAGCCACCTTCGGACTAGAGCGAACACCGGGGAGCTGTTTTTT. Its translation: CASSHLRTRANTGELFF.

The rearrangement joins TRBV4-1 to TRBJ2-6, with D hard to call. Germline CDR1 and CDR2: MGHRA and YSYEKL. V lost 8 bases to trimming and J lost 2 bases, with 7 bases between them. This CDR3 contains 13 residues. The CDR3 nucleotides are TGCGCCAGCTGCGCCGCTGGGGCCAACGTCCTGACTTTC. Residues: CASCAAGANVLTF.